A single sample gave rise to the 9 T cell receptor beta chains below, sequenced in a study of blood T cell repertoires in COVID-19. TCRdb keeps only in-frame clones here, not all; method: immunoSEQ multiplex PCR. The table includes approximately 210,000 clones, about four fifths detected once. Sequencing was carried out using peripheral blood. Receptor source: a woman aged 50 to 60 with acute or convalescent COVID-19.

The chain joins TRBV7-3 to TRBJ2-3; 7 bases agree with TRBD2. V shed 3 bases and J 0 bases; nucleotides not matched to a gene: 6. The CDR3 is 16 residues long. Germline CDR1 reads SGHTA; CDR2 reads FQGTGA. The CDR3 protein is CASSFGWTSSTDTQYF. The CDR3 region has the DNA TGTGCCAGCAGCTTCGGCTGGACTAGTAGCACAGATACGCAGTATTTT.

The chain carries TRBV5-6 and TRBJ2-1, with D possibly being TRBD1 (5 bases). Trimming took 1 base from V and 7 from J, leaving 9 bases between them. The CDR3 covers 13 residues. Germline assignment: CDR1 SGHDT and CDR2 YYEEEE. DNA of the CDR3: TGTGCCAGCAGCTTGCAAGGGGTGAATGAGCAGTTCTTC. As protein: CASSLQGVNEQFF.

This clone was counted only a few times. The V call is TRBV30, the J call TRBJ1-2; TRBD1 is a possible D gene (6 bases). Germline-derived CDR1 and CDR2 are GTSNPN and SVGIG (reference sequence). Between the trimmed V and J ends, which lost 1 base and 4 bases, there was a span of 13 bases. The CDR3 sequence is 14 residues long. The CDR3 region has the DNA TGTGCCTGGAGTGACCCGGGACACCTCTATGGCTACACCTTC. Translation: CAWSDPGHLYGYTF. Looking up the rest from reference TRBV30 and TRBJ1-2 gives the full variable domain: SQTIHQWPATLVQPVGSPLSLECTVEGTSNPNLYWYRQAAGRGLQLLFYSVGIGQISSEVPQNLSASRPQDRQFILSSKKLLLSDSGFYLCAWSDPGHLYGYTFGSGTRLTVV.

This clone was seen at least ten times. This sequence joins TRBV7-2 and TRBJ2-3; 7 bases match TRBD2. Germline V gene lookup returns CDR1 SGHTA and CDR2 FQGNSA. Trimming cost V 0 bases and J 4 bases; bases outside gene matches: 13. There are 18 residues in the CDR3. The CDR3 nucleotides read TGTGCCAGCAGCTTAGCGGGAGGGCGGTTGTCAATATCAGATACGCAGTATTTT. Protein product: CASSLAGGRLSISDTQYF.

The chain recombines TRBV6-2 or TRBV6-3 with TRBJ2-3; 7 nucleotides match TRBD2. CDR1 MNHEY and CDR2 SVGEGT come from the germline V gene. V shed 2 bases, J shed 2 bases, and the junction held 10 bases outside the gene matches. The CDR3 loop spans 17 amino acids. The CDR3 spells CASSYRRLAVPTDTQYF. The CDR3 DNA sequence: TGTGCCAGCAGTTACCGGAGGCTAGCGGTCCCCACAGATACGCAGTATTTT.

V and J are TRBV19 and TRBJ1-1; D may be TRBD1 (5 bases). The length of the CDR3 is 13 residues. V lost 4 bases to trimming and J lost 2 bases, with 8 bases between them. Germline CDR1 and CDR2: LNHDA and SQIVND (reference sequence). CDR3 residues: CASSTGLNTEAFF. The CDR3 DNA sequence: TGTGCCAGTAGTACAGGGCTTAACACTGAAGCTTTCTTT.

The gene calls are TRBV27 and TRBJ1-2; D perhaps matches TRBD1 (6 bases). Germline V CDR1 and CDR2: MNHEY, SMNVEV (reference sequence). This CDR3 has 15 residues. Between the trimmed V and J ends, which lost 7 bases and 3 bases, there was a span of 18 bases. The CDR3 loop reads CASTSLGGGYYGYTF. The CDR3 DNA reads TGTGCCAGCACCTCGCTGGGGGGGGGCTACTATGGCTACACCTTC.

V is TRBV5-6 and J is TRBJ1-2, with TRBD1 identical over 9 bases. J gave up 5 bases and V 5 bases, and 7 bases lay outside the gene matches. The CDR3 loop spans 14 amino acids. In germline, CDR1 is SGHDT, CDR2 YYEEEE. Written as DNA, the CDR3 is TGTGCCAGCAGGTTAACAGGGGGCGCTTATGGCTACACCTTC. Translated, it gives CASRLTGGAYGYTF.

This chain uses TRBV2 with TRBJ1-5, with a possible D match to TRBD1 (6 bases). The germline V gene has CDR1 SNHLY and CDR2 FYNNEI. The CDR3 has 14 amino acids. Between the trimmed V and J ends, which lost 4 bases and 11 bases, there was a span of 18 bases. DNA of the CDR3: TGTGCCAGCAGTGTGGCAGGGGCGACTTCAGCCCAGCATTTT. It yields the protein CASSVAGATSAQHF.